This T cell receptor (beta chain) was recovered during a study of regulatory T cells in long-lasting Graves disease. Across the study: Newly diagnosed Graves' patients took antithyroid drugs under 3 months.

In germline, CDR1 is SQVTM, CDR2 ANQGSEA. With 6 bases removed from V and 4 bases from J, the gap between germline ends came to 10 bases. The CDR3 is made up of 12 amino acids. Time point meaning: newly diagnosed GD, antithyroid drugs for less than 3 months. The TCR library was made from RNA extracted from PBMCs. iRepertoire HTBI primers and Arm-PCR of CDR3 regions built TCR beta libraries. TCRdb itself ran the multiplex PCR reads through MiXCR, one entry per CDR3 protein. The sample lists some 500,000 distinct CDR3 sequences; roughly 12% were seen once. In this sample, this clonotype turned up many times. The same sample was also studied in work on T cells in Graves' hyperthyroidism and ophthalmopathy.

Sequenced material: peripheral blood mononuclear cells (PBMCs), taken at new diagnosis, from a patient treated with antithyroid drugs. The V gene is TRBV29-1, the J gene TRBJ1-5; D uncertain. This TCR was sampled from a man aged 25-45 years with Graves disease. CDR3 nucleotides: TGCAGCGTCCAAGCGGGGAATCAGCCCCAGCATTTT. This sequence encodes CSVQAGNQPQHF.